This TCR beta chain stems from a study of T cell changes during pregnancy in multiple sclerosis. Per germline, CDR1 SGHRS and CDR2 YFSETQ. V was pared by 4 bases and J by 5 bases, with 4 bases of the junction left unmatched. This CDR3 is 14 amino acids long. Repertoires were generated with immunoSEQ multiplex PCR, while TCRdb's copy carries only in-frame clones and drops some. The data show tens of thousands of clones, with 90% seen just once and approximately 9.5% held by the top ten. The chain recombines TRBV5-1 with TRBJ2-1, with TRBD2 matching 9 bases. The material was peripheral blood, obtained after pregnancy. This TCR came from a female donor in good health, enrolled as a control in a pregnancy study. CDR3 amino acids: CASSLGLADNEQFF. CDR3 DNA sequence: TGCGCCAGCAGCCTGGGACTAGCAGACAATGAGCAGTTCTTC.